This T cell receptor (beta chain) was observed in a study of blood T cell repertoires in COVID-19. Produced via immunoSEQ multiplex PCR; TCRdb's table is partial and in-frame only. This sample has around 360,000 clones, with about 90% found just once. The J segment lost 0 bases and the V segment lost 4 bases, leaving 5 bases of the junction unmatched. The germline CDR1 and CDR2 sequences are MNHEY and SVGAGI. CDR3 length: 15 amino acids. V is TRBV6-5 and J is TRBJ2-5, with 7 bases aligning to TRBD1. The sequenced material came from PBMCs or T cells enriched from blood (not recorded which). This TCR was sampled from a woman under 40 who had recovered from COVID-19. The CDR3 DNA is TGTGCCAGCAGTTCCGGGACAGCCAACCAAGAGACCCAGTACTTC. Its protein product is CASSSGTANQETQYF.